Below, 8 T cell receptor beta chains from the same sample are listed, as sequenced in a study of shared clonotypes between healthy human individuals. Measured with immunoSEQ multiplex PCR; TCRdb has only the in-frame clones, and not every one. Of about 2.2 million clones listed, roughly 95% were seen once; the top ten hold about 1.7%. Naive CD8 cells, CD45RO-negative and positively selected for CCR7, excluded terminally differentiated effector memory CD45RA+ cells. Sequencing was carried out using naive CD8+ T cells from PBMCs. The receptors come from a young man in good health. Some clones in this sample may be carry-over from other donors' samples.

This clone was counted a single time. The J gene is TRBJ2-2, the V gene TRBV2; 7 bases match TRBD2. Germline lookup yields CDR1 SNHLY and CDR2 FYNNEI. V lost 2 bases, J lost 3 bases, and 9 bases stayed unmatched. This CDR3 region has 17 residues. The chain's CDR3 is CASSEPLLAAYTGELFF. The CDR3 DNA reads as TGTGCCAGCAGTGAACCCCTCCTAGCGGCCTACACCGGGGAGCTGTTTTTT.

The chain recombines TRBV28 with TRBJ1-5; 10 nucleotides line up with TRBD1. Germline-derived CDR1 and CDR2 are MDHEN and SYDVKM. V lost 6 bases and J lost 2; bases outside the gene matches: 4. This CDR3 is 15 amino acids long. This chain's CDR3 is CASRRGTGGNQPQHF. The DNA for the CDR3 is TGTGCCAGCAGACGAGGGACAGGGGGCAATCAGCCCCAGCATTTT.

Remarks on this clone: The same CDR3 is also encoded by other DNA sequences in this sample. This chain links TRBV28 with TRBJ2-7; 9 nucleotides line up with TRBD1. The germline V gene has CDR1 MDHEN and CDR2 SYDVKM. The CDR3 is 15 amino acids. V shed 5 bases, J shed 2 bases, and the junction held 7 bases outside the gene matches. The DNA for the CDR3 is TGTGCCAGCAGTCCTCCGGGACAGGGAGCCTACGAGCAGTACTTC. Its translation: CASSPPGQGAYEQYF.

The CDR3 loop reads CASRPQGRSTDTQYF. The CDR3 coding sequence is TGTGCCAGCAGGCCACAGGGCCGAAGCACAGATACGCAGTATTTT. The chain uses TRBV11-2 and TRBJ2-3; a possible D gene is TRBD1 (6 bases). V was cut by 6 bases and J by 0 bases, with 13 bases left in between. This CDR3 is built from 15 residues. Germline loops: CDR1 SGHAT, CDR2 FQNNGV.

This chain links TRBV4-3 with TRBJ2-1; 12 positions match TRBD2. The CDR3 is 17 residues long. Unmatched junction bases numbered 16, after V lost 1 base and J lost 15 bases. CDR1 is LGHNA and CDR2 is YSLEER in the germline V gene. CDR3 coding DNA: TGCGCCAGCAGCCAAGGAAGTGGGTCACTAGCGGGAGGATTCATGTTCTTC. Amino acids: CASSQGSGSLAGGFMFF.

V and J are TRBV5-5 and TRBJ2-7, with 10 bases matching TRBD2. Germline-derived CDR1 and CDR2 are SGHKS and YYEKEE (reference sequence). The V and J ends lost 9 bases and 3 bases, in that order; junction bases with no gene match: 15. The CDR3 sequence is 16 residues long. Written as DNA, the CDR3 is TGTGCCACTGGGACTAGCGTGAATACGGACCTCTACGAGCAGTACTTC. The encoded protein is CATGTSVNTDLYEQYF.

The genes are TRBV2 and TRBJ2-7; possibly TRBD1 for D (5 bases). Trimming removed 4 bases at V and 0 bases at J, with 16 bases between. Germline CDR1 SNHLY, CDR2 FYNNEI. CDR3 length equals 16 residues. The CDR3: CASSARMDISSYEQYF. CDR3 bases: TGTGCCAGCAGTGCCAGAATGGACATCAGCTCCTACGAGCAGTACTTC.

J is TRBJ2-3 and V is TRBV6-6, with a possible D match to TRBD1 (6 bases). Between the trimmed V and J ends, which lost 1 base and 5 bases, there was a span of 16 bases. The CDR3 is 16 amino acids. In germline, CDR1 is MNHNY, CDR2 SVGAGI (reference sequence). CDR3 DNA: TGTGCCAGCAGTTACTTCGACAGGTCACGAGGAGATACGCAGTATTTT. This gives the protein CASSYFDRSRGDTQYF.